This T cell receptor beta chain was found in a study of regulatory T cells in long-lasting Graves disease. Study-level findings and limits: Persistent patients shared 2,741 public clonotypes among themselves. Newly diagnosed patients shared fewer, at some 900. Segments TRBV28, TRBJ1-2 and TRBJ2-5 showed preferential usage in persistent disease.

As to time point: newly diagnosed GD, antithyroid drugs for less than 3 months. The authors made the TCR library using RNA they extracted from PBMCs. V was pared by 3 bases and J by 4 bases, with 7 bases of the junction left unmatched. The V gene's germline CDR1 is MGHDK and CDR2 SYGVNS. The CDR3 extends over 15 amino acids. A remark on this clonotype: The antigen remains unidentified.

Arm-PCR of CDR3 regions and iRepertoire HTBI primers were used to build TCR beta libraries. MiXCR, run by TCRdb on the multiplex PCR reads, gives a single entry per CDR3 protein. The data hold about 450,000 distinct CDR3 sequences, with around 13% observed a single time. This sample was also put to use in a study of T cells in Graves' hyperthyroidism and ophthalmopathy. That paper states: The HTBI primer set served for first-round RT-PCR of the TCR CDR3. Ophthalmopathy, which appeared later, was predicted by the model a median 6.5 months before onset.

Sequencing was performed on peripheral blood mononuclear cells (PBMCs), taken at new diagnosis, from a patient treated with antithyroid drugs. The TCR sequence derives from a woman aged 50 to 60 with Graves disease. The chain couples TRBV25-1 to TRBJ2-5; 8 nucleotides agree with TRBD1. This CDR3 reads CASSDYGQGGETQYF. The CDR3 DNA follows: TGTGCCAGCAGTGATTATGGACAGGGTGGAGAGACCCAGTACTTC.